The source of this T cell receptor beta chain is a study of identical twins. One entry per CDR3 protein results from TCRdb running MiXCR on the 5' RACE reads. The sample has 700,000 or so distinct CDR3 sequences, 8% to 9% seen once. This clonotype came up a few times. These records were also assigned to another study, of yellow fever vaccine responses in identical twins.

This receptor was taken from a woman between 18 and 30 years old in good health. The sequencing sample was made of PBMCs.

The CDR3 sequence: CASSLVPSSISTDTQYF. For the CDR3, the DNA is TGTGCCAGCAGCTTAGTCCCCTCCAGCATATCCACAGATACGCAGTATTTT. This chain connects TRBV11-2 to TRBJ2-3; no reliable D call. The CDR3 contains 17 residues. V lost 1 base, J lost 2 bases, and 16 bases lay in between. Germline V gene sequence: CDR1 SGHAT, CDR2 FQNNGV.